The T cell receptor (beta chain) under discussion was sequenced for a study of radiotherapy plus CTLA-4 blockade in lung cancer. Background on the study: With 31% of patients having disease control, objective responses were seen in roughly 18%.

Sequencing was performed with immunoSEQ multiplex PCR; in TCRdb, only in-frame clones are kept and a portion is missing. There are nearly 15,000 clones in the sample; around 70% occur only once, and about 48% lies in the top ten. Focal radiation plus CTLA-4 blockade with ipilimumab was given to patients with chemo-refractory metastatic non-small-cell lung cancer. In germline, CDR1 is SGHAT, CDR2 FQNNGV. Trimming removed 0 bases from V and 3 bases from J, with 8 bases in between. The CDR3 is 14 residues long. The clonotype was recovered from a human donor with non-small cell lung cancer whose response to radiotherapy plus ipilimumab could not be evaluated. The V call is TRBV11-2, the J call TRBJ1-2, with D hard to call. Material: peripheral blood, obtained from a patient treated with radiotherapy plus ipilimumab. The CDR3 reads CASSLDRFDYGYTF. CDR3 DNA sequence: TGTGCCAGCAGCTTAGACAGGTTTGACTATGGCTACACCTTC.